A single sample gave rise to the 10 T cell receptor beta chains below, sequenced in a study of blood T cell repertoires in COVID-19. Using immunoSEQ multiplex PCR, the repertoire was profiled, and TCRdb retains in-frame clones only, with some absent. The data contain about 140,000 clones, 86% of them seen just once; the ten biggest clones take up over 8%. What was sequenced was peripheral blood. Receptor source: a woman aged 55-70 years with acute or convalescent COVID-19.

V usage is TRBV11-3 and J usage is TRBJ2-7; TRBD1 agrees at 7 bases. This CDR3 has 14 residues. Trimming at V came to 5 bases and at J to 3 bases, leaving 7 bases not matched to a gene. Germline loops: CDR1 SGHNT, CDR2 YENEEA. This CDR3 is CASSLRTGFYEQYF. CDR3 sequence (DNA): TGTGCCAGCAGCCTGCGGACAGGTTTCTACGAGCAGTACTTC.

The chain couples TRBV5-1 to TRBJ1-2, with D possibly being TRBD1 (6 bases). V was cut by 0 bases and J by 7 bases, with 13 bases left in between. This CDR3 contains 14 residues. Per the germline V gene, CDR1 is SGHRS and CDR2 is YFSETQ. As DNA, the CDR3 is TGCGCCAGCAGCTTGGGGACAGACACGGGTGGCTACACCTTC. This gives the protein CASSLGTDTGGYTF.

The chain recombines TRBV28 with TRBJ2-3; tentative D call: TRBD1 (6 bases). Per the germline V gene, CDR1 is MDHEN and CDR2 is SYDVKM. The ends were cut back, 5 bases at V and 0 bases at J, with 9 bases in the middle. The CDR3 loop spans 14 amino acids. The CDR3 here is CASSIGQSTDTQYF. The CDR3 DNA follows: TGTGCCAGCAGTATAGGACAGAGCACAGATACGCAGTATTTT.

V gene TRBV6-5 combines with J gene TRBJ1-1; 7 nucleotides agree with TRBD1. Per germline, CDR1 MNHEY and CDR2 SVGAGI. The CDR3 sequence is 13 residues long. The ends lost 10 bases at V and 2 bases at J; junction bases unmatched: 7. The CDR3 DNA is TGTGCCACGGCTGACAGGGCTAACACTGAAGCTTTCTTT. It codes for CATADRANTEAFF.

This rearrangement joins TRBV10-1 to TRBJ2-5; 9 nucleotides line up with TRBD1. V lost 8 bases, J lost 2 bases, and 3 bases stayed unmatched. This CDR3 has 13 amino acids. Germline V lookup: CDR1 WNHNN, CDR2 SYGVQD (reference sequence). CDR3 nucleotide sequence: TGCGCCAGCTCCGGACAGGGGCAAGAGACCCAGTACTTC. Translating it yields CASSGQGQETQYF.

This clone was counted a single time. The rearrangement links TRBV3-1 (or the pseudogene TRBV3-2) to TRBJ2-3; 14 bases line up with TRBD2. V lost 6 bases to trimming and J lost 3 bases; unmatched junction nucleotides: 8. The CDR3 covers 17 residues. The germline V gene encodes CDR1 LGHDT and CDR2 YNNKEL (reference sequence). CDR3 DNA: TGTGCCAGCAGTCGACTAGCGGGGGGGCGATATACAGATACGCAGTATTTT. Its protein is CASSRLAGGRYTDTQYF.

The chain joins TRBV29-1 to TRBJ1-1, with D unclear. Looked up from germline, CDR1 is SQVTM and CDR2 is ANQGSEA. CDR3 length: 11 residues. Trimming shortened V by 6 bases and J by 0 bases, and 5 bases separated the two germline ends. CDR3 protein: CSVSVNTEAFF. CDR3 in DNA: TGCAGCGTATCAGTGAACACTGAAGCTTTCTTT.

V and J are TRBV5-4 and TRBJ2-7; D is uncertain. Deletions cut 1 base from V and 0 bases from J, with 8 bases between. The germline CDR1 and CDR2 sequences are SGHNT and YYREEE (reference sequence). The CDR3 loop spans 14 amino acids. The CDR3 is CASSLKLGSYEQYF. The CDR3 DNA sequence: TGTGCCAGCAGCTTGAAGCTCGGCTCCTACGAGCAGTACTTC.

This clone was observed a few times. CDR3 bases: TGTGCCAGCAGTTCCGGGACAGGGGCCAAAAACATTCAGTACTTC. Protein sequence: CASSSGTGAKNIQYF. This sequence joins TRBV25-1 and TRBJ2-4; TRBD1 matches 9 bases. Losses at the gene ends were 5 bases for V and 1 base for J; bases not matched to a gene: 3. CDR3 size: 15 residues. CDR1 MGHDK and CDR2 SYGVNS come from the germline V gene.

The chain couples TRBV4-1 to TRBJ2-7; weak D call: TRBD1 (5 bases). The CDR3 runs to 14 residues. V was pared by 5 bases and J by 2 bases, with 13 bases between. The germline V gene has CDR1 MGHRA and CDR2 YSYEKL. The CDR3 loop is CASSARQFAYEQYF. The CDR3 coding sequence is TGCGCCAGCAGCGCTCGACAGTTTGCCTACGAGCAGTACTTC.